Each of the 5 T cell receptor beta chains below was sequenced from the same sample in a study of Ad26.COV2.S vaccination and SARS-CoV-2 variants. The treatment: about 20 received Ad26.COV2.S at low or high dose, single or two shots; a few received placebo; per-sample allocation not given. Material that was analyzed had been drawn on day 63 after the first vaccine or placebo injection. This table comes from immunoSEQ multiplex PCR, and its TCRdb copy is limited to in-frame clones, with some not included. The repertoire includes approximately 420,000 clones, around nine tenths of them detected once, and about 4% sits in the top ten. The source material was peripheral blood, sampled in a trial of Ad26.COV2.S vaccine versus placebo. Receptors were obtained from a person between 18 and 65 years old who received the Ad26.COV2.S COVID-19 vaccine or a placebo.

The rearrangement joins TRBV7-2 to TRBJ2-1, with D possibly being TRBD1 or TRBD2 (5 bases each). The CDR3 runs 18 residues. The germline V gene has CDR1 SGHTA and CDR2 FQGNSA. Trimming stripped 2 bases from V and 0 bases from J, with 17 bases between. CDR3 sequence: CASSLSPGRRSSYNEQFF. The CDR3 DNA is TGTGCCAGCAGCTTATCCCCGGGACGCCGGAGCTCCTACAATGAGCAGTTCTTC.

V is TRBV7-9 and J is TRBJ2-1; D call uncertain. The germline gives CDR1 SEHNR, CDR2 FQNEAQ (reference sequence). CDR3 length: 13 residues. V lost 3 bases, J lost 6 bases, and 9 bases lay in between. As DNA, the CDR3 is TGTGCCAGCAGCTTTACCCATCGCAATGAGCAGTTCTTC. Its protein is CASSFTHRNEQFF.

In its sample, this clone was seen once. V gene TRBV6-5 combines with J gene TRBJ1-2; D gene uncertain. The CDR3 is made up of 12 amino acids. V shed 4 bases and J shed 5 bases, with 8 bases lying between them. Germline values: CDR1 MNHEY, CDR2 SVGAGI. For the CDR3, the DNA is TGTGCCAGCAGTTCGACACAGTATGGCTACACCTTC. Translated: CASSSTQYGYTF.

V gene TRBV27 combines with J gene TRBJ1-4; no clear D. The V gene lost 8 bases and the J gene lost 3 bases, with 10 bases spanning the gap. CDR1 is MNHEY, CDR2 SMNVEV, per germline (reference sequence). This CDR3 has 13 amino acids. The CDR3 DNA is TGTGCCAGCCATTCAACTCCTAATGAAAAACTGTTTTTT. Translated: CASHSTPNEKLFF.

This rearrangement joins TRBV9 to TRBJ2-2, with 7 bases aligning to TRBD2. V dropped 1 base and J dropped 5; count of bases not matched to a gene: 5. The CDR3 has 15 residues. CDR1 is SGDLS, CDR2 YYNGEE, per germline. The CDR3 DNA reads TGTGCCAGCAGCGTACTCAGGGAGGGAACCGGGGAGCTGTTTTTT. As protein: CASSVLREGTGELFF.